This TCR beta chain was retrieved from a study of blood T cell repertoires in COVID-19. The germline gives CDR1 SQVTM, CDR2 ANQGSEA. Trimming took off 4 bases at V and 2 bases at J, with 11 bases between the two ends. The CDR3 has 13 residues. Profiled with immunoSEQ multiplex PCR; TCRdb holds only in-frame clones, not every one. The table shows about 220,000 clones, with 90% occurring only once. Sequencing was carried out using PBMCs or T cells enriched from blood (not recorded which). This sequence was found in a man aged 25 to 45 who had been exposed to COVID-19. This sequence joins TRBV29-1 and TRBJ2-5, with a tentative D call TRBD2 (6 bases). In nucleotides, the CDR3 is TGCAGCGTTGTGGAGGGAGGTCAAGAGACCCAGTACTTC. Translated, it gives CSVVEGGQETQYF. Full variable domain (rest looked up from reference TRBV29-1 and TRBJ2-5): SAVISQKPSRDICQRGTSLTIQCQVDSQVTMMFWYRQQPGQSLTLIATANQGSEATYESGFVIDKFPISRPNLTFSTLTVSNMSPEDSSIYLCSVVEGGQETQYFGPGTRLLVL.